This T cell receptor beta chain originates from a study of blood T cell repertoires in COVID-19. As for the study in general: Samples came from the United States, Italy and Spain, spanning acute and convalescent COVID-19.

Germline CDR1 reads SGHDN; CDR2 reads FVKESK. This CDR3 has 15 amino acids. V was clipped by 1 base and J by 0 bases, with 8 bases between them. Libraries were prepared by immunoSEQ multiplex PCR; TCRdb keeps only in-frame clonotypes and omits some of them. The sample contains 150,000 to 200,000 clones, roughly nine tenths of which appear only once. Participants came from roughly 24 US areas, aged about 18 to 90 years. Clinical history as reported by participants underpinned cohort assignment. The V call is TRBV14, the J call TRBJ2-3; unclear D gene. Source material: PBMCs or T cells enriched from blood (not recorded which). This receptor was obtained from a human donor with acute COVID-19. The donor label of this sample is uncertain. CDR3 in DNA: TGTGCCAGCAGCCAAGGGCTTCGTAGCACAGATACGCAGTATTTT. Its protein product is CASSQGLRSTDTQYF.